Listed below are T cell receptor beta chains from one sample, sequenced in a study of CD8 T cells in Susac syndrome. TCRdb processed the immunoSEQ multiplex PCR reads anew with MiXCR; each CDR3 protein has one entry. The profile shows roughly 200,000 distinct CDR3 sequences, 85% to 95% of them singletons. What was sequenced was CD4+ T cells from PBMCs. Receptors were obtained from a human donor with Susac syndrome. Both conserved end residues are part of each CDR3. Fields, in order: J gene, clone size, V gene, D gene, CDR3 protein, CDR3 DNA. A D gene is named only where the DNA matches it firmly. Size tells how often a clone was seen (once, few, many) or the class of an expanded clone, and some rows leave it out.

TRBJ2-3,.,TRBV3-1,.,CASSPDSSGARDTQYF,TGTGCCAGCAGCCCCGATAGTAGCGGAGCGAGGGATACGCAGTATTTT
TRBJ1-1,.,TRBV7-2,.,CASSFGAGTNEAFF,TGTGCCAGCAGCTTCGGGGCCGGGACTAATGAAGCTTTCTTT
TRBJ1-1,.,TRBV27,.,CASKLGPANTEAFF,TGTGCCAGTAAATTGGGACCGGCTAACACTGAAGCTTTCTTT
TRBJ1-1,.,TRBV30,.,CAWRANTEAFF,TGTGCCTGGAGGGCGAACACTGAAGCTTTCTTT
TRBJ1-3,.,TRBV20-1,TRBD1,CSARTGLSGNTIYF,TGCAGTGCCCGGACAGGGCTTTCGGGAAACACCATATATTTT
TRBJ2-1,.,TRBV20-1,TRBD1,CSAREAPGQGSDEQFF,TGCAGTGCTAGAGAAGCTCCGGGACAGGGGAGCGATGAGCAGTTCTTC
TRBJ2-1,.,TRBV7-9,.,CASSLLGGNEQFF,TGTGCCAGCAGCTTATTGGGGGGCAATGAGCAGTTCTTC
TRBJ1-2,.,TRBV12-3/TRBV12-4,.,CASSSKGVGGYTF,TGTGCCAGCAGTTCCAAGGGAGTAGGTGGCTACACCTTC
TRBJ2-3,.,TRBV4-1,.,CASSQESRPDTQYF,TGCGCCAGCAGCCAAGAATCGAGGCCCGATACGCAGTATTTT
TRBJ1-1,.,TRBV2,.,CASSVSEGGEAFF,TGTGCCAGCAGTGTCTCAGAGGGGGGAGAAGCTTTCTTT
TRBJ2-2,.,TRBV29-1,.,CSVRASTGELFF,TGCAGCGTTAGGGCCTCGACCGGGGAGCTGTTTTTT
TRBJ1-2,.,TRBV20-1,.,CSASPRAGYTF,TGCAGTGCTAGCCCCAGGGCCGGCTACACCTTC
TRBJ2-5,.,TRBV20-1,TRBD2,CRLEGTSGGEETQYF,TGCCGTCTAGAAGGGACTAGCGGGGGGGAAGAGACCCAGTACTTC
TRBJ1-1,.,TRBV20-1,.,CSATPPAVNTEAFF,TGCAGTGCTACCCCTCCGGCGGTGAACACTGAAGCTTTCTTT
TRBJ1-2,.,TRBV9,TRBD1,CASSVGTGTGGFYTF,TGTGCCAGCAGCGTAGGGACTGGGACAGGGGGCTTTTACACCTTC
TRBJ2-5,.,TRBV30,TRBD2,CAWAGGQETQYF,TGTGCCTGGGCGGGGGGACAAGAGACCCAGTACTTC
TRBJ1-5,.,TRBV27,.,CASSSTGLISPQHF,TGTGCCAGCAGTTCAACAGGGCTGATTTCGCCCCAGCATTTT
TRBJ1-2,.,TRBV28,.,CASRLVIGGYTF,TGTGCCAGCAGGTTGGTCATCGGTGGCTACACCTTC
TRBJ1-1,.,TRBV4-3,.,CASSQDNNAIEAFF,TGCGCCAGCAGCCAAGATAACAACGCTATTGAAGCTTTCTTT
TRBJ1-1,.,TRBV7-2,.,CASSLRRELSSVRTFF,TGTGCCAGCAGCCTCCGGCGGGAGCTATCCTCAGTTAGGACTTTCTTT
TRBJ2-7,.,TRBV14,TRBD2,CASSGAGGGEQYF,TGTGCCAGCAGTGGAGCGGGAGGGGGCGAGCAGTACTTC
TRBJ1-5,once,TRBV27,.,CASSFHNQPQHF,TGTGCCAGCAGTTTCCATAATCAGCCCCAGCATTTT
TRBJ2-7,.,TRBV21-1,.,CASSKGRDYEQYF,TGTGCCAGCAGCAAAGGGCGGGACTACGAGCAGTACTTC
TRBJ1-5,.,TRBV30,.,CAWSDVGTWGNQPQHF,TGTGCCTGGAGTGACGTAGGTACTTGGGGCAATCAGCCCCAGCATTTT
TRBJ1-5,.,TRBV14,TRBD1,CARSQPRQGNQPQHF,TGTGCCAGGAGTCAACCTCGACAGGGTAATCAGCCCCAGCATTTT
TRBJ2-6,.,TRBV24-1,.,CATSDLPTGSGANVLTF,TGTGCCACCAGTGATCTCCCGACGGGCTCTGGGGCCAACGTCCTGACTTTC
TRBJ1-5,.,TRBV7-2,TRBD1,CASSLEGQLDPQHF,TGTGCCAGCAGCTTGGAGGGACAGCTAGATCCCCAGCATTTT
TRBJ2-3,.,TRBV19,.,CASRQSTDTQYF,TGTGCCAGCCGACAGAGCACAGATACGCAGTATTTT
TRBJ1-5,.,TRBV6-5,.,CASTSGSQPQHF,TGTGCCAGCACAAGTGGTAGTCAGCCCCAGCATTTT
TRBJ2-3,once,TRBV29-1,.,CSVDKDTGGDTQYF,TGCAGCGTCGATAAGGACACCGGAGGGGATACGCAGTATTTT
TRBJ2-5,.,TRBV29-1,TRBD2,CSVDRAGKETQYF,TGCAGCGTTGATCGAGCGGGGAAAGAGACCCAGTACTTC
TRBJ1-1,.,TRBV11-1,.,CASSLGSNEAFF,TGTGCCAGCAGCTTGGGATCTAATGAAGCTTTCTTT
TRBJ1-5,.,TRBV3-1,.,CASSQEFGQNQPQHF,TGTGCCAGCAGCCAAGAATTTGGACAGAATCAGCCCCAGCATTTT
TRBJ2-5,.,TRBV20-1,TRBD2,CSARDPSGGQETQYF,TGCAGTGCTAGAGATCCTAGCGGGGGGCAAGAGACCCAGTACTTC
TRBJ2-3,.,TRBV18,.,CASSPKQGDTQYF,TGTGCCAGCTCACCAAAGCAGGGCGATACGCAGTATTTT
TRBJ1-5,.,TRBV20-1,.,CSNQPQHF,TGTAGCAATCAGCCCCAGCATTTT
TRBJ1-3,.,TRBV7-9,.,CASSLASERIYF,TGTGCCAGCAGCTTAGCGTCGGAACGGATATATTTT
TRBJ1-1,.,TRBV9,.,CASSPGDAGGNTEAFF,TGTGCCAGCAGCCCCGGGGACGCGGGAGGTAACACTGAAGCTTTCTTT
TRBJ2-1,.,TRBV6-2/TRBV6-3,TRBD1,CASSSLDRGRNEQFF,TGTGCCAGCAGTTCCCTGGACAGGGGGAGAAATGAGCAGTTCTTC
TRBJ1-1,.,TRBV18,.,CASSPAGALRKEAFF,TGTGCCAGCTCACCAGCAGGCGCCCTAAGAAAGGAAGCTTTCTTT
TRBJ2-3,.,TRBV19,.,CASSIVGATDTQYF,TGTGCCAGTAGTATCGTCGGTGCCACAGATACGCAGTATTTT
TRBJ2-1,.,TRBV19,.,CASDKRQGRNEQFF,TGTGCCAGCGATAAACGGCAGGGCCGGAATGAGCAGTTCTTC
TRBJ1-1,.,TRBV5-1,TRBD1,CASSLAPQGASGTEAFF,TGCGCCAGCAGCTTGGCCCCCCAGGGGGCGTCGGGCACTGAAGCTTTCTTT
TRBJ1-4,.,TRBV20-1,.,CSAEVLREKLFF,TGCAGCGCAGAGGTGCTGAGGGAAAAACTGTTTTTT
TRBJ2-3,.,TRBV7-9,.,CASSLRSGRTDTQYF,TGTGCCAGCAGCTTGAGGTCAGGGAGAACAGATACGCAGTATTTT
TRBJ1-5,.,TRBV7-2,.,CASSLSMNQPQHF,TGTGCCAGCAGCTTAAGTATGAATCAGCCCCAGCATTTT
TRBJ1-1,.,TRBV20-1,.,CSARSPVGTEAFF,TGCAGTGCTAGATCTCCGGTGGGGACTGAAGCTTTCTTT
TRBJ1-4,.,TRBV20-1,TRBD1,CSARDRGNEKLFF,TGCAGTGCTAGAGACAGGGGGAATGAAAAACTGTTTTTT
TRBJ2-2,.,TRBV9,.,CASSVGAGAGTGELFF,TGTGCCAGCAGCGTAGGGGCGGGGGCAGGCACCGGGGAGCTGTTTTTT
TRBJ2-7,.,TRBV18,TRBD1,CASSLGQVRFPEQYF,TGTGCCAGCTCACTGGGACAGGTCAGGTTTCCCGAGCAGTACTTC